In this sample, the clone carrying this T cell receptor (beta chain) turned up a few times. The data are from a study of shared T cell receptors in the human thymus. V was trimmed by 5 bases and J by 7 bases, leaving 18 bases between them. This CDR3 has 14 amino acids. Germline loops: CDR1 MNHEY, CDR2 SVGAGI. Method: immunoSEQ multiplex PCR; TCRdb's copy keeps in-frame clones and lacks some. The sample yields about 660,000 clones, around 89% seen once. These data were also reused for a study on human thymus T cells.

This clonotype originated in a boy in the first two years of life with a congenital heart defect. Sequencing used thymocytes. This sequence joins TRBV6-5 and TRBJ2-7, with D perhaps TRBD2 (5 bases). The CDR3 bases are TGTGCCAGCAGTGAAAGCCGGGCGGGTGGGGAGCAGTACTTC. Translating it yields CASSESRAGGEQYF.